This T cell receptor beta chain was identified during a study of beta chain features in type 1 diabetes. General study findings and limits: Among patients with Type 1 diabetes, TCRB CDR3s were moderately but significantly shorter in every one of the four CD4+ subsets.

V lost 7 bases, J lost 2 bases, and 5 bases stayed unmatched. This CDR3 has 13 residues. Germline V lookup: CDR1 ENHRY, CDR2 SYGVKD. The authors reverse transcribed all of the isolated RNA, so sequencing captured expressed TCRB transcripts. Samples of naive, central memory and regulatory T cells yielded a mean of around 3.4 million reads. Some clones are missing from TCRdb's copy, which holds only in-frame ones; the method was immunoSEQ multiplex PCR. The sample records more than 300,000 clones, roughly 12% being singletons. It was one heparinised blood draw, averaging around 110 mL, that each donor gave. Isolation of CD4+ naive, central memory, regulatory and stem cell-like memory cells was achieved by sorting via CD45RO/CCR7/CD25/CD127/CD95/CD27. As to this clone: Its antigen is currently unknown.

The sequence came from a man between 18 and 35 years old in good health. The specimen was naive CD4+ T cells from blood. The chain joins TRBV10-3 to TRBJ2-7; 7 bases fit TRBD1. The CDR3 region has the DNA TGTGCCATCACCAACGGACAGGCCTACGAGCAGTACTTC. As protein: CAITNGQAYEQYF.